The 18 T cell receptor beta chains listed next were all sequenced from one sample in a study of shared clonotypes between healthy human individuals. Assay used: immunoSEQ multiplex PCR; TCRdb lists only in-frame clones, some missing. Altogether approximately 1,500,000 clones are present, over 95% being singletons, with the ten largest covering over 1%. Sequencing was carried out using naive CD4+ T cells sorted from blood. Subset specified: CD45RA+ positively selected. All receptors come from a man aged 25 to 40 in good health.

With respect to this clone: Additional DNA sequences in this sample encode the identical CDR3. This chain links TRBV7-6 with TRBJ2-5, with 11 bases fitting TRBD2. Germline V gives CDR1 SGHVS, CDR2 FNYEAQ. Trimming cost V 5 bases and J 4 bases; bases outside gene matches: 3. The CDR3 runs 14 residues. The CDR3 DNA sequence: TGTGCCAGCAGCCTCGGGACTAGCGGAGAGACCCAGTACTTC. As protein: CASSLGTSGETQYF.

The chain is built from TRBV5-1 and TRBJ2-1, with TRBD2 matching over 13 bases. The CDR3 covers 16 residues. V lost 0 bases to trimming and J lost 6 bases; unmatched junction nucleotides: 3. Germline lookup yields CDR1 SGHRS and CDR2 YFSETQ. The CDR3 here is CASSLELAGGRNEQFF. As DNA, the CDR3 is TGCGCCAGCAGCTTGGAACTAGCGGGAGGGCGCAATGAGCAGTTCTTC. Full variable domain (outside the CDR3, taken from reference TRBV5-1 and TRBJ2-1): KAGVTQTPRYLIKTRGQQVTLSCSPISGHRSVSWYQQTPGQGLQFLFEYFSETQRNKGNFPGRFSGRQFSNSRSEMNVSTLELGDSALYLCASSLELAGGRNEQFFGPGTRLTVL.

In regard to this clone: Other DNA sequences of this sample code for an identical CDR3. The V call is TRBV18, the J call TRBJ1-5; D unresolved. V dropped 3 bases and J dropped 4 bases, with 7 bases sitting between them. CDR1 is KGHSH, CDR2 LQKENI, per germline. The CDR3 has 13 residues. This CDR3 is CASSPPGNQPQHF. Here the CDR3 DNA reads TGTGCCAGCTCACCTCCCGGGAATCAGCCCCAGCATTTT. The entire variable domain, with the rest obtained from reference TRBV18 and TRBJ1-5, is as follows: NAGVMQNPRHLVRRRGQEARLRCSPMKGHSHVYWYRQLPEEGLKFMVYLQKENIIDESGMPKERFSAEFPKEGPSILRIQQVVRGDSAAYFCASSPPGNQPQHFGDGTRLSIL.

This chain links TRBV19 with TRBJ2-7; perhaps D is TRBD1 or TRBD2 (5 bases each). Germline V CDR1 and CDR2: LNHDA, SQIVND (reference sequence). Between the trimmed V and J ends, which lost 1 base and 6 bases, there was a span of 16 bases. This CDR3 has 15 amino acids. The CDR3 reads CASSIGGRTPGEQYF. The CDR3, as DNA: TGTGCCAGTAGTATAGGGGGACGGACGCCGGGCGAGCAGTACTTC.

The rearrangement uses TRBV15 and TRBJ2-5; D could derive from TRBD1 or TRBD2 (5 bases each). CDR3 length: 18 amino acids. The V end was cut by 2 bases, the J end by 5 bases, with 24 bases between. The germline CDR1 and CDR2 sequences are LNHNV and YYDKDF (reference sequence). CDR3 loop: CATSRSLGTVRNEETQYF. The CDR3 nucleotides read TGTGCCACCAGCAGAAGCCTCGGGACGGTGAGAAATGAGGAGACCCAGTACTTC.

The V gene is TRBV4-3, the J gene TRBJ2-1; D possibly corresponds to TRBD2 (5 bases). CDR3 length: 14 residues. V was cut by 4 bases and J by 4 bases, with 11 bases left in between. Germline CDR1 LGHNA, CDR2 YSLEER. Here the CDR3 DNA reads TGCGCCAGCAGCCCGGGATTTTCTTACAATGAGCAGTTCTTC. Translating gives CASSPGFSYNEQFF.

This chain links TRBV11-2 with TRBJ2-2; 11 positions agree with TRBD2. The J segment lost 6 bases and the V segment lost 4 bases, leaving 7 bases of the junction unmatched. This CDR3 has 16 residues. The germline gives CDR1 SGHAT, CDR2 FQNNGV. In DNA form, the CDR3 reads TGTGCCAGCAGCTCACCGGGACTAGCGGTTTCCGGGGAGCTGTTTTTT. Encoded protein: CASSSPGLAVSGELFF. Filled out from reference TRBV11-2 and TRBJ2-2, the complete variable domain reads EAGVAQSPRYKIIEKRQSVAFWCNPISGHATLYWYQQILGQGPKLLIQFQNNGVVDDSQLPKDRFSAERLKGVDSTLKIQPAKLEDSAVYLCASSSPGLAVSGELFFGEGSRLTVL.

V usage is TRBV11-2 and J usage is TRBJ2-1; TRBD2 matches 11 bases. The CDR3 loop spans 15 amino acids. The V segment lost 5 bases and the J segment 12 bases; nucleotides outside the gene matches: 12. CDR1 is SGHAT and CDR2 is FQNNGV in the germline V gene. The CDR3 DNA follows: TGTGCCAGCAGCGCATTAGCGGGAGGGCCATTTGGGCAGTTCTTC. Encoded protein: CASSALAGGPFGQFF.

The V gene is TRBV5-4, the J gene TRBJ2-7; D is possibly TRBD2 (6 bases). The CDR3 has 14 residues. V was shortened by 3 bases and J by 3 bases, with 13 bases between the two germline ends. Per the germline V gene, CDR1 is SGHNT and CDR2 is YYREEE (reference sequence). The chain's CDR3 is CASSSGTQGYEQYF. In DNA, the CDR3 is TGTGCCAGCAGCTCCGGGACTCAGGGCTACGAGCAGTACTTC.

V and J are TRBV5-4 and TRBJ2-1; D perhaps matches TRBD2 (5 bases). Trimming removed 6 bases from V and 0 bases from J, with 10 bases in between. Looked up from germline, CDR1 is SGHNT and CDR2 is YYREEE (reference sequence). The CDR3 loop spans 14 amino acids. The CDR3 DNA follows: TGTGCCAGCACCACTAGTAACTCCTACAATGAGCAGTTCTTC. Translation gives CASTTSNSYNEQFF.

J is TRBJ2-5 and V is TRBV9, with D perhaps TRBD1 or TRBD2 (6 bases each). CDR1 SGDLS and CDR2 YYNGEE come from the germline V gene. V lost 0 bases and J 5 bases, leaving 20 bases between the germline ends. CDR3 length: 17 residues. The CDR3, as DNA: TGTGCCAGCAGCGTAGCTTCCATGGGGGGCTCTGGTGAGACCCAGTACTTC. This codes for CASSVASMGGSGETQYF. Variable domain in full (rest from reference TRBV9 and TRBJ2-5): DSGVTQTPKHLITATGQRVTLRCSPRSGDLSVYWYQQSLDQGLQFLIQYYNGEERAKGNILERFSAQQFPDLHSELNLSSLELGDSALYFCASSVASMGGSGETQYFGPGTRLLVL.

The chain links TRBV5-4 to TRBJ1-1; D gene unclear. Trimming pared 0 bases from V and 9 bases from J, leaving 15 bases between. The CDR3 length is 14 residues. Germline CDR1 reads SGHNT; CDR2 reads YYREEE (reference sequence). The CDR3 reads CASSLEERAVQAFF. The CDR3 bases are TGTGCCAGCAGCTTGGAGGAACGGGCCGTACAAGCTTTCTTT.

The CDR3 sequence: CASSPQGAHQPQHF. The CDR3 nucleotides are TGTGCCAGCTCACCACAGGGGGCTCATCAGCCCCAGCATTTT. The V call is TRBV18, the J call TRBJ1-5, with 7 bases that match TRBD1. The V gene's germline CDR1 is KGHSH and CDR2 LQKENI. The CDR3 totals 14 residues. V shed 1 base and J 5 bases; nucleotides not matched to a gene: 2.

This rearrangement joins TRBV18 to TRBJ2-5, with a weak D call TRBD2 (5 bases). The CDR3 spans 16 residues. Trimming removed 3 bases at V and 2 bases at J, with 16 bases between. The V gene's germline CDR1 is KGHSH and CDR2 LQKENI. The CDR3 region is CASSPLHARLQETQYF. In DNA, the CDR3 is TGTGCCAGCTCACCCCTCCATGCGAGACTACAAGAGACCCAGTACTTC. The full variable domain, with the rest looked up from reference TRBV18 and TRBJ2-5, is NAGVMQNPRHLVRRRGQEARLRCSPMKGHSHVYWYRQLPEEGLKFMVYLQKENIIDESGMPKERFSAEFPKEGPSILRIQQVVRGDSAAYFCASSPLHARLQETQYFGPGTRLLVL.

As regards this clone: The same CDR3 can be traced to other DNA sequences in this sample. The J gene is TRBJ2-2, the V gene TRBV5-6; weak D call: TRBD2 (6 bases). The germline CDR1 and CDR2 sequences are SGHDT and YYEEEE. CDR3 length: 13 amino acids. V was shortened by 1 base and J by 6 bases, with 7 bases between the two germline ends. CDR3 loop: CASSLSGPGELFF. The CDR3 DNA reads TGTGCCAGCAGCTTGAGCGGGCCCGGGGAGCTGTTTTTT. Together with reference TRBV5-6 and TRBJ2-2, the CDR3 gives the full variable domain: DAGVTQSPTHLIKTRGQQVTLRCSPKSGHDTVSWYQQALGQGPQFIFQYYEEEERQRGNFPDRFSGHQFPNYSSELNVNALLLGDSALYLCASSLSGPGELFFGEGSRLTVL.

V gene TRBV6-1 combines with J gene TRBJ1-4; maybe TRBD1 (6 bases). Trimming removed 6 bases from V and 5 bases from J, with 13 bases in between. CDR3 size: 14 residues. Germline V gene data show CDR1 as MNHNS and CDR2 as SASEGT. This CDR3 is CASSRGQINEKLFF. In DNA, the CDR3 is TGTGCCAGCAGCCGTGGACAGATCAATGAAAAACTGTTTTTT.

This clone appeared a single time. CDR3 sequence: CASSEQGALINEQFF. CDR3 DNA sequence: TGTGCCAGCAGCGAACAGGGGGCGCTCATAAATGAGCAGTTCTTC. The chain has TRBV9 and TRBJ2-1; the match to TRBD1 covers 9 bases. This CDR3 has 15 residues. The ends lost 3 bases at V and 7 bases at J; junction bases unmatched: 8. Per germline, CDR1 SGDLS and CDR2 YYNGEE.

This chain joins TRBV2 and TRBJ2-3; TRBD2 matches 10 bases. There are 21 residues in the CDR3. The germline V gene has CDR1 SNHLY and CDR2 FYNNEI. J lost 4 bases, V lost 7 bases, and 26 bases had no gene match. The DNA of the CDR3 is TGTGCCAGCAAACCCGACTGGGCTAGCGGGAGAGGAAAGGGGGCCCCAGATACGCAGTATTTT. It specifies CASKPDWASGRGKGAPDTQYF.